This T cell receptor (beta chain) was observed in a study of T cells in pancreatic ductal adenocarcinoma. General study findings and limits: Blood clonality (around 0.072) did not differ significantly from tumor (about 0.12).

Selected pancreatic ductal adenocarcinoma patients had undergone surgery without neoadjuvant therapy. Data came from immunoSEQ multiplex PCR; TCRdb stores just in-frame clones and leaves some out. The sample carries about 30,000 clones, around 94% recorded once. As to this clone: Its antigen remains unknown.

Input material: PBMCs. The sequence came from a human donor with pancreatic ductal adenocarcinoma.

This CDR3 reads CATSRGRQGSYEQYF. CDR3 DNA: TGTGCCACCAGCAGAGGACGACAGGGGAGTTACGAGCAGTACTTC. This chain joins TRBV15 and TRBJ2-7, with TRBD1 identical over 8 bases. V was pared by 1 base and J by 4 bases, with 6 bases of the junction left unmatched. CDR3 length equals 15 residues. The germline gives CDR1 LNHNV, CDR2 YYDKDF (reference sequence).